The clone carrying this T cell receptor beta chain came up many times. Its antigen remains unidentified. The blood sample predates any ophthalmopathy symptoms, coming from first hyperthyroidism diagnosis. The data derive from a study of T cells in Graves' hyperthyroidism and ophthalmopathy. Overall study context: Peripheral blood was obtained at initial diagnosis, preceding any treatment. Whole-study findings and limits: Most thyroid-expanded clonotypes above 0.001 were also found in blood. Before onset, by a median of approximately 5.9 months, the model predicted ophthalmopathy.

There were TCR beta CDR3 regions amplified from RNA transcripts. The TCR CDR3 was amplified in a first-round RT-PCR using the HTBI primer set. In TCRdb, the multiplex PCR reads were re-called with MiXCR into one record per CDR3 protein. The repertoire holds about 350,000 distinct CDR3 sequences, roughly a sixth seen once, with roughly 35% in the top ten. The germline V gene has CDR1 SGHAT and CDR2 FQNNGV. V was cut by 0 bases and J by 7 bases, with 10 bases left in between. CDR3 size: 15 residues. This chain connects TRBV11-2 to TRBJ1-6; TRBD1 might be the D (6 bases). The sample was blood. This sequence was found in a woman in her 30s with Graves' hyperthyroidism that later progressed to Graves' ophthalmopathy. For the CDR3, the DNA is TGTGCCAGCAGCTTAGATCATAGGGGGAATTCACCCCTCCACTTT. This translates into CASSLDHRGNSPLHF.